What follows is one TCR beta chain and its context. What it binds is unknown. This entry is derived from a study of blood T cells in healthy people across ages. Study observations and caveats: Older individuals had lower TCR beta diversity per million T cells (the decline was roughly linear).

Researchers collected approximately 9.5 milliliters of peripheral blood from every single donor. A second PCR, run for roughly 7 to 11 cycles, used a sample-barcoded 5' primer plus a J-beta primer mix. Every cDNA molecule carried a tag from a template-switch adaptor bearing 12 random nucleotides. TCRdb independently ran MiXCR on the 5' RACE reads; one entry per CDR3 protein. The profile covers approximately 1.5 million distinct CDR3 sequences, with about 31% appearing a single time and about 10% taken by the ten largest. The material sequenced was blood. This TCR was sampled from a woman in her thirties in good health.

The CDR3 region has the DNA TGCGCCAGCAGCCTTCGGACAGGCCGGGACGAGCAGTACTTC. Its translation: CASSLRTGRDEQYF. The V and J genes are TRBV4-1 and TRBJ2-7; TRBD1 matches 7 bases. The CDR3 runs 14 residues. With 4 bases clipped from V and 5 bases from J, the junction kept 8 bases outside the gene matches. CDR1 MGHRA and CDR2 YSYEKL come from the germline V gene.